This T cell receptor (beta chain) comes out of a study of neurological immune-mediated disorders. Comments on this clonotype: Its antigen is still unknown.

This CDR3 has 12 residues. V shed 6 bases, J shed 4 bases, and the junction held 2 bases outside the gene matches. In germline, CDR1 is DFQATT, CDR2 SNEGSKA (reference sequence). By 5'RACE with 10-nucleotide random UMIs, the cDNA was made. TCRdb recomputed calls from the 5' RACE reads with MiXCR, one row per CDR3 protein. The sample has under 25,000 distinct CDR3 sequences, around 2.5% seen once. Study-wide results and caveats: None of the CDR3 amino acid sequences in expanded clones turned up in more than one subject, which points to private repertoires in all groups. The study found the most TCR clonal expansion in HTLV-1-associated myelopathy and the least in multiple sclerosis, below healthy controls.

V gene TRBV20-1 combines with J gene TRBJ2-5; 10 nucleotides agree with TRBD1. Sequenced sample: PBMCs. The source of this sequence is a woman between 18 and 29 years old with multiple sclerosis. CDR3 DNA sequence: TGCAGTGCCGGGGACAGGGGAGAGACCCAGTACTTC. It codes for CSAGDRGETQYF.